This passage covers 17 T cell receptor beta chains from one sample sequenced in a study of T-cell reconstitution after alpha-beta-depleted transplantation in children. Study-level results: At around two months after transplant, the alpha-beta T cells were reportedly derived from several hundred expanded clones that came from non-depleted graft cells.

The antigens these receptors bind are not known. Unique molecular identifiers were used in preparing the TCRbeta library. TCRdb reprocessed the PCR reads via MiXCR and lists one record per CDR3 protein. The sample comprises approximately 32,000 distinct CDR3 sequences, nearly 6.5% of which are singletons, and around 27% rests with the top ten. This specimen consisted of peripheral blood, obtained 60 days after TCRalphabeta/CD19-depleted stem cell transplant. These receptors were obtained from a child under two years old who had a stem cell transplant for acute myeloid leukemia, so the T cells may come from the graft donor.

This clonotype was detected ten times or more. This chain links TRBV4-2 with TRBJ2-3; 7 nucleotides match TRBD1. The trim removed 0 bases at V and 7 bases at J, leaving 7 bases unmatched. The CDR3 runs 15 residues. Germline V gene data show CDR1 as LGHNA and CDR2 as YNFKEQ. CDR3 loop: CASSQDRDSPHTQYF. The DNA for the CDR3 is TGTGCCAGCAGCCAAGACCGGGACAGCCCCCATACGCAGTATTTT.

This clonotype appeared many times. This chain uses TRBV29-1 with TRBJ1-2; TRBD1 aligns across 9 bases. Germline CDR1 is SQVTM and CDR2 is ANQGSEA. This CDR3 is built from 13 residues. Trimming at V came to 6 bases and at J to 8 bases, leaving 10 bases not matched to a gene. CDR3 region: CSVVNRGRGGYTF. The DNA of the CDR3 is TGCAGCGTCGTGAACAGGGGGCGCGGGGGCTACACCTTC.

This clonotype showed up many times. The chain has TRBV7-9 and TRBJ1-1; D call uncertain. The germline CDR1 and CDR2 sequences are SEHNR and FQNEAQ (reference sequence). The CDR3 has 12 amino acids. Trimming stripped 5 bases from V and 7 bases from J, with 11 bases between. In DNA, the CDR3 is TGTGCCAGCAGCCGCGGGATTCGTGAAGCTTTCTTT. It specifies CASSRGIREAFF.

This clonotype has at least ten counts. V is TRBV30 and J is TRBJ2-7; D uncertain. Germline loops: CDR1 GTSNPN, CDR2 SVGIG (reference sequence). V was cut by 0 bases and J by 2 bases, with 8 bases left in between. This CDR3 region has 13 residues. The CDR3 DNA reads TGTGCCTGGAGTGTGGCCTCCCCCTACGAGCAGTACTTC. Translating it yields CAWSVASPYEQYF.

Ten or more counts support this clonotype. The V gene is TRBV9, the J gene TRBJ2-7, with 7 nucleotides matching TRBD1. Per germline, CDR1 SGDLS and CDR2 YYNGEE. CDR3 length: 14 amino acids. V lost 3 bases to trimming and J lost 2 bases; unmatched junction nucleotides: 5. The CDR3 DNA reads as TGTGCCAGCAGCGGGGGACAGAGAACCTACGAGCAGTACTTC. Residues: CASSGGQRTYEQYF. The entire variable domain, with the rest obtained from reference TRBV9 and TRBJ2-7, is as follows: DSGVTQTPKHLITATGQRVTLRCSPRSGDLSVYWYQQSLDQGLQFLIQYYNGEERAKGNILERFSAQQFPDLHSELNLSSLELGDSALYFCASSGGQRTYEQYFGPGTRLTVT.

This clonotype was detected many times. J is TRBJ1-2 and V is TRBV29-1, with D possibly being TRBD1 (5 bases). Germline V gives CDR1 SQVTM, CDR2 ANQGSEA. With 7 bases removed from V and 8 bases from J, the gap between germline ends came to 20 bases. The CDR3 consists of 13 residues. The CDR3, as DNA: TGCAGCGCTATCGACAGTTCGCCGTGGGGCTACACCTTC. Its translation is CSAIDSSPWGYTF. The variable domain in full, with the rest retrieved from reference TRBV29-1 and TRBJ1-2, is SAVISQKPSRDICQRGTSLTIQCQVDSQVTMMFWYRQQPGQSLTLIATANQGSEATYESGFVIDKFPISRPNLTFSTLTVSNMSPEDSSIYLCSAIDSSPWGYTFGSGTRLTVV.

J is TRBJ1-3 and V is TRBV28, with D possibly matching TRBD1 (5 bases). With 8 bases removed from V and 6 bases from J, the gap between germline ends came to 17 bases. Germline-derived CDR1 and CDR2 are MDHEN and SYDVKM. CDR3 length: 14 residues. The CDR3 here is CASSAGAAKNTIYF. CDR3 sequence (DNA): TGTGCCAGCTCTGCCGGGGCAGCGAAAAACACCATATATTTT.

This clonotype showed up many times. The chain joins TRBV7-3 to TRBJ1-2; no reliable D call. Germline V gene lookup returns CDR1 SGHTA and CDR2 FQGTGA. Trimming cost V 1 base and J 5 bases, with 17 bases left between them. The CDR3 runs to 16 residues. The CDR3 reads CASSLISGVEKYGYTF. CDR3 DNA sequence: TGTGCCAGCAGCTTAATATCTGGGGTGGAAAAATATGGCTACACCTTC.

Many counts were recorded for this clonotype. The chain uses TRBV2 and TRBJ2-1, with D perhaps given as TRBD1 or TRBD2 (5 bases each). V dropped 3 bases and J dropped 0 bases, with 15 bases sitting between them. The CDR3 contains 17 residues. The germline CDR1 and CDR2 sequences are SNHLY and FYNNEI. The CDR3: CASSEGRKRSSYNEQFF. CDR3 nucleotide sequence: TGTGCCAGCAGTGAGGGGCGGAAGCGGAGCTCCTACAATGAGCAGTTCTTC.

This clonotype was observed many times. The DNA for the CDR3 is TGTGCCAGCAGTTACTCTCCGGGGGCCATGAACACTGAAGCTTTCTTT. Translation: CASSYSPGAMNTEAFF. The rearrangement uses TRBV6-2 or TRBV6-3 and TRBJ1-1, with TRBD1 as a possible D gene (6 bases). The CDR3 extends over 16 amino acids. The V end was cut by 0 bases, the J end by 0 bases, with 11 bases between. Looked up from germline, CDR1 is MNHEY and CDR2 is SVGEGT.

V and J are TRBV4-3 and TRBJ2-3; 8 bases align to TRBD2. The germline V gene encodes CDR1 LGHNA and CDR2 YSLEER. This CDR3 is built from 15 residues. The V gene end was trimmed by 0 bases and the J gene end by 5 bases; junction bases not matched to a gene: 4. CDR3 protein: CASSQEGLAGDTQYF. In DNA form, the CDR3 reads TGCGCCAGCAGCCAAGAGGGGCTAGCGGGAGATACGCAGTATTTT.

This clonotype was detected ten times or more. CDR3 region: CASSPSGWTDRALLNPDSPLHF. The CDR3, as DNA: TGTGCCAGCAGCCCTAGTGGTTGGACGGACAGGGCCCTCCTGAACCCAGATTCACCCCTCCACTTT. This rearrangement joins TRBV3-1 to TRBJ1-6; TRBD1 matches 8 bases. The V and J ends lost 4 bases and 8 bases, in that order; junction bases with no gene match: 28. The CDR3 has 22 residues. Germline values: CDR1 LGHDT, CDR2 YNNKEL (reference sequence).

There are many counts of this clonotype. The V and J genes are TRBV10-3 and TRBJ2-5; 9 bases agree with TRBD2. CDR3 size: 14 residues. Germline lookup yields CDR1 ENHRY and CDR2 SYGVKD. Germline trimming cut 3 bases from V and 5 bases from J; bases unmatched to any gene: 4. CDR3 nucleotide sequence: TGTGCCATCAGTGATGGGACTAGCTTGGAGACCCAGTACTTC. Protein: CAISDGTSLETQYF.

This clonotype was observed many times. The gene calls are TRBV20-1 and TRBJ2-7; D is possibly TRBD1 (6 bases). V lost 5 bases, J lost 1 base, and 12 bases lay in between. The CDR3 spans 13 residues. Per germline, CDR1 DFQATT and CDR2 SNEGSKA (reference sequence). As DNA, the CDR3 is TGCAGTGCTCCTGGACAGTCTTCCTACGAGCAGTACTTC. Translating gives CSAPGQSSYEQYF.

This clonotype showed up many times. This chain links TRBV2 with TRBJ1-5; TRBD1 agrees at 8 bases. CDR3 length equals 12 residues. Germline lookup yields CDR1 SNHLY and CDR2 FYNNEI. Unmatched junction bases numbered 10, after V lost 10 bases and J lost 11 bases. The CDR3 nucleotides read TGTGCCATACAGGGGGTCTTGGGGTCCCAGCATTTT. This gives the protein CAIQGVLGSQHF.

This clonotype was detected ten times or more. The CDR3, as DNA: TGTGCCAGCAGTTTCTCAGGGATCTACGAGCAGTACTTC. Its protein is CASSFSGIYEQYF. This chain joins TRBV12-3 or TRBV12-4 and TRBJ2-7; the D gene is possibly TRBD1 (5 bases). Trimming took off 3 bases at V and 3 bases at J, with 9 bases between the two ends. The CDR3 covers 13 residues.

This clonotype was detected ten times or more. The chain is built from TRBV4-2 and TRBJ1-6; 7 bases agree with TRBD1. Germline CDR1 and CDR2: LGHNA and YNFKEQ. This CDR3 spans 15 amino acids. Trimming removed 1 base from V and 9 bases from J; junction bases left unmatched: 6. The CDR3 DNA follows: TGTGCCAGCAGCCAAGGAAGGGGGCAGGGTTCACCCCTCCACTTT. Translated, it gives CASSQGRGQGSPLHF.